A selection of T cell receptor beta chains follows, all from one sample in a study of low-dose radiotherapy and immunotherapy resistance in tumors. Using its own MiXCR run on the reads, TCRdb lists one record per CDR3 protein. Among about 82,000 distinct CDR3 sequences listed, 18% were seen once. Sequences were derived from PBMCs, sampled before treatment. The source of these receptors is a male donor with prostate cancer. Both conserved end residues are part of each CDR3.

>TRBV7-9
CASSLDDGRVGPQHF
>TRBV18
CASSPEYHYGYTF
>TRBV12-3/TRBV12-4
CASSSPTGWSQYF
>TRBV10-2
CASSESGSGELFF
>TRBV9
CASSVVCGTSAQKLEQYF
>TRBV29-1
CSVTGSMNTEAFF
>TRBV6-6
CASSYPSFSKELYTEAFF
>TRBV5-1
CASSLSPRGSGEKLFF
>TRBV7-2
CASSLDFGASNQPQHF
>TRBV2
CASGQGASYEQYF
>TRBV10-3
CAISGWEGDNEQFF
>TRBV6-1
CAGSVDRRWQETQYF
>TRBV11-2
CASSRLGQGNEQYF
>TRBV15
CATSRGGASGSFGETQYF
>TRBV11-2
CASSTKGTELYNEQFF
>TRBV9
CASSGDSNEQFF
>TRBV3-1
CASSQEGGATNTGELFF
>TRBV20-1
CSARGRRDRVSDTQYF
>TRBV6-2/TRBV6-3
CASRGGGADYGYTF
>TRBV5-3
CARIEQYF
>TRBV3-1
CASSRRRTDYEQYF
>TRBV6-6
CASRPGGTGGYTDTQYF
>TRBV7-6
CASSQGAVFANYGYTF
>TRBV16
CASSHHRSNQPQHF
>TRBV1
CTSSQDNPTRSYNEQFF
>TRBV7-6
CASSPEGGELFF
>TRBV3-1
CASSLDGGGYTF
>TRBV2
CASSEFGVDGGEQFF
>TRBV7-3
CASSFEGTTQYF
>TRBV29-1
CSVEGQGVGTYNEQFF
>TRBV6-5
CASSYSVFLTGPLAKNIQYF
>TRBV6-6
CASSPGSIQQTQYF
>TRBV9
CASSVDVQYGEQYF
>TRBV4-2
CASSQEATSQIQYF
>TRBV5-1
CASSLAPTESLSEQYF
>TRBV11-3
CASSLGGTYEQYF
>TRBV6-5
CASSGGRATDTQYF